This is a list of T cell receptor beta chains from one sample in a study of blood T cell repertoires in COVID-19. Method: immunoSEQ multiplex PCR; TCRdb's copy keeps in-frame clones and lacks some. Of a few hundred thousand clones listed, 84% are singletons. Sequencing was performed on peripheral blood. All receptors come from a young man with active or convalescent COVID-19. CDR3s include the opening cysteine and the closing phenylalanine or tryptophan. Fields, in order: D gene, V gene, clone size, CDR3 length, J gene, CDR3 protein, CDR3 DNA. The D gene is left open where the match is weak. The size entry is marked missing in some rows and otherwise reads once, few, many or a size class.

D: -; V: TRBV28; size: -; length: 15; J: TRBJ1-1; CDR3: CASSFVGLANTEAFF; DNA: TGTGCCAGCAGTTTTGTCGGGTTAGCGAACACTGAAGCTTTCTTT
D: TRBD1; V: TRBV18; size: few; length: 15; J: TRBJ1-5; CDR3: CASSAGGSGNQPQHF; DNA: TGTGCCAGCTCAGCAGGGGGCAGCGGCAATCAGCCCCAGCATTTT
D: -; V: TRBV30; size: -; length: 13; J: TRBJ1-2; CDR3: CAASQAGAYGYTF; DNA: TGTGCCGCCTCCCAGGCGGGAGCCTATGGCTACACCTTC
D: TRBD1; V: TRBV5-1; size: -; length: 15; J: TRBJ1-1; CDR3: CASSSQQGMNTEAFF; DNA: TGCGCCAGCAGCTCACAACAGGGGATGAACACTGAAGCTTTCTTT
D: TRBD2; V: TRBV6-2/TRBV6-3; size: -; length: 16; J: TRBJ2-5; CDR3: CASSYIGLAQKETQYF; DNA: TGTGCCAGCAGTTACATCGGACTAGCGCAAAAAGAGACCCAGTACTTC
D: TRBD1; V: TRBV5-5; size: few; length: 14; J: TRBJ1-2; CDR3: CASSPGTGIYGYTF; DNA: TGTGCCAGCAGCCCCGGGACAGGCATATATGGCTACACCTTC
D: TRBD1; V: TRBV29-1; size: -; length: 15; J: TRBJ1-2; CDR3: CSADSPGQGSYGYTF; DNA: TGCAGCGCAGATTCTCCGGGACAGGGGAGCTATGGCTACACCTTC
D: TRBD1; V: TRBV30; size: -; length: 16; J: TRBJ1-2; CDR3: CAWSPTGGRGNYGYTF; DNA: TGTGCCTGGAGTCCAACAGGGGGCCGGGGAAACTATGGCTACACCTTC
D: -; V: TRBV30; size: -; length: 14; J: TRBJ2-5; CDR3: CAWDPLASQETQYF; DNA: TGTGCCTGGGACCCTCTAGCGTCCCAAGAGACCCAGTACTTC
D: -; V: TRBV10-1; size: -; length: 16; J: TRBJ2-3; CDR3: CASSESLSPGTDTQYF; DNA: TGCGCCAGCAGTGAGTCGTTATCACCGGGCACAGATACGCAGTATTTT
D: TRBD1; V: TRBV5-6; size: -; length: 15; J: TRBJ2-7; CDR3: CASSSEDRGLYEQYF; DNA: TGTGCCAGCAGCTCTGAAGACAGGGGGCTCTACGAGCAGTACTTC
D: TRBD1; V: TRBV9; size: -; length: 15; J: TRBJ1-1; CDR3: CASSVGDRLNTEAFF; DNA: TGTGCCAGCAGCGTAGGGGACAGATTGAACACTGAAGCTTTCTTT
D: TRBD1; V: TRBV29-1; size: once; length: 15; J: TRBJ2-3; CDR3: CSVDMTGGSTDTQYF; DNA: TGCAGCGTGGACATGACAGGGGGTAGTACAGATACGCAGTATTTT
D: -; V: TRBV12-5; size: -; length: 15; J: TRBJ1-1; CDR3: CASGLVLGPVAEAFF; DNA: TGTGCTAGTGGTTTGGTACTGGGCCCGGTGGCGGAAGCTTTCTTT
D: -; V: TRBV13; size: -; length: 14; J: TRBJ2-7; CDR3: CASSLLLTRSEQYF; DNA: TGTGCCAGCAGCCTGCTGTTGACTCGCTCCGAGCAGTACTTC
D: -; V: TRBV5-5; size: -; length: 15; J: TRBJ1-5; CDR3: CASSPSTESNQPQHF; DNA: TGTGCCAGCAGCCCGTCGACGGAGAGCAATCAGCCCCAGCATTTT
D: TRBD1; V: TRBV7-9; size: -; length: 14; J: TRBJ1-6; CDR3: CASSQQGAGSPLHF; DNA: TGTGCCAGCAGCCAACAGGGGGCTGGTTCACCCCTCCACTTT
D: -; V: TRBV5-1; size: -; length: 15; J: TRBJ2-5; CDR3: CASSLVPGGLETQYF; DNA: TGCGCCAGCAGCTTGGTGCCGGGGGGCTTAGAGACCCAGTACTTC
D: -; V: TRBV2; size: -; length: 13; J: TRBJ2-5; CDR3: CASSLEIQETQYF; DNA: TGTGCCAGCAGCTTGGAGATCCAAGAGACCCAGTACTTC
D: TRBD2; V: TRBV5-4; size: -; length: 15; J: TRBJ2-3; CDR3: CASSRGTSGPDTQYF; DNA: TGTGCCAGCAGCCGAGGGACTAGCGGTCCAGATACGCAGTATTTT
D: -; V: TRBV7-9; size: few; length: 12; J: TRBJ1-5; CDR3: CASSPRLSPQHF; DNA: TGTGCCAGCAGCCCCCGTTTGTCTCCCCAGCATTTT
D: TRBD2; V: TRBV4-3; size: -; length: 17; J: TRBJ2-2; CDR3: CASSQASGGSVTGELFF; DNA: TGCGCCAGCAGCCAAGCTAGCGGGGGGTCCGTGACCGGGGAGCTGTTTTTT
D: -; V: TRBV7-3; size: -; length: 15; J: TRBJ2-3; CDR3: CASSSRALSGYTQYF; DNA: TGTGCCAGCAGCTCCAGAGCCCTTAGCGGATATACGCAGTATTTT
D: -; V: TRBV15; size: -; length: 18; J: TRBJ1-1; CDR3: CATSRGSGATGMNTEAFF; DNA: TGTGCCACCAGCAGAGGGTCAGGGGCCACAGGGATGAACACTGAAGCTTTCTTT
D: TRBD1; V: TRBV6-6; size: -; length: 15; J: TRBJ2-5; CDR3: CASRGSTGSLETQYF; DNA: TGTGCCAGCAGGGGCTCGACAGGGTCACTGGAGACCCAGTACTTC
D: -; V: TRBV15; size: -; length: 15; J: TRBJ2-3; CDR3: CATSTDGLFTDTQYF; DNA: TGTGCCACCAGCACAGACGGACTGTTCACAGATACGCAGTATTTT
D: -; V: TRBV25-1; size: -; length: 15; J: TRBJ2-3; CDR3: CASSGTGGPTDTQYF; DNA: TGTGCCAGCAGTGGAACCGGGGGACCCACAGATACGCAGTATTTT
D: TRBD1; V: TRBV27; size: -; length: 15; J: TRBJ2-7; CDR3: CASSDRDRGLDEQYF; DNA: TGTGCCAGCAGTGACCGGGACAGGGGGCTTGACGAGCAGTACTTC
D: -; V: TRBV11-2; size: -; length: 14; J: TRBJ2-5; CDR3: CASSSGGALETQYF; DNA: TGTGCCAGCAGTTCTGGGGGGGCCCTGGAGACCCAGTACTTC
D: TRBD2; V: TRBV9; size: few; length: 14; J: TRBJ2-1; CDR3: CASSVEGLGLEQFF; DNA: TGTGCCAGCAGCGTAGAGGGACTAGGGTTAGAGCAGTTCTTC
D: -; V: TRBV7-2; size: -; length: 14; J: TRBJ2-3; CDR3: CASSLRVSGSTQYF; DNA: TGTGCCAGCAGCTTAAGGGTTTCGGGAAGTACGCAGTATTTT
D: -; V: TRBV5-1; size: once; length: 15; J: TRBJ2-7; CDR3: CASRRSDRSSYEQYF; DNA: TGCGCCAGCAGGCGATCCGACAGGAGCTCCTACGAGCAGTACTTC
D: -; V: TRBV5-1; size: -; length: 14; J: TRBJ2-2; CDR3: CASSQVAGTGELFF; DNA: TGCGCCAGCAGCCAGGTCGCGGGCACCGGGGAGCTGTTTTTT
D: -; V: TRBV5-5; size: -; length: 14; J: TRBJ2-1; CDR3: CASSLGQPRNEQFF; DNA: TGTGCCAGCAGCTTGGGACAGCCCAGGAATGAGCAGTTCTTC
D: -; V: TRBV6-2/TRBV6-3; size: -; length: 14; J: TRBJ2-7; CDR3: CASSLLQLAGEQYF; DNA: TGTGCCAGCAGCCTCCTACAACTAGCAGGCGAGCAGTACTTC
D: TRBD1; V: TRBV6-5; size: -; length: 15; J: TRBJ1-5; CDR3: CASMRPGQGNQPQHF; DNA: TGTGCCAGCATGAGACCGGGACAGGGAAATCAGCCCCAGCATTTT
D: TRBD1; V: TRBV28; size: -; length: 13; J: TRBJ2-7; CDR3: CASSHGQGYEQYF; DNA: TGTGCCAGCAGTCACGGACAGGGCTACGAGCAGTACTTC
D: -; V: TRBV6-5; size: -; length: 14; J: TRBJ2-7; CDR3: CASSYGGDSYEQYF; DNA: TGTGCCAGCAGTTACGGAGGGGACTCCTACGAGCAGTACTTC
D: -; V: TRBV4-2; size: -; length: 15; J: TRBJ1-2; CDR3: CASSQEEAASYGYTF; DNA: TGTGCCAGCAGCCAAGAAGAGGCAGCGAGCTATGGCTACACCTTC
D: TRBD1; V: TRBV7-8; size: medium-sized; length: 15; J: TRBJ2-1; CDR3: CASSTRDSSYNEQFF; DNA: TGTGCCAGCAGCACCCGGGACAGCTCCTACAATGAGCAGTTCTTC
D: TRBD1; V: TRBV5-1; size: -; length: 16; J: TRBJ1-2; CDR3: CASSLDRGASRDGYTF; DNA: TGCGCCAGCAGCTTGGACAGGGGGGCAAGTAGAGATGGCTACACCTTC
D: TRBD2; V: TRBV24-1; size: once; length: 16; J: TRBJ2-3; CDR3: CATSDPQAGGSDTQYF; DNA: TGTGCCACCAGTGATCCCCAAGCGGGAGGGTCAGATACGCAGTATTTT
D: TRBD2; V: TRBV6-6; size: -; length: 14; J: TRBJ2-7; CDR3: CASRVAGADYEQYF; DNA: TGTGCCAGCAGGGTAGCGGGAGCGGACTACGAGCAGTACTTC
D: TRBD2; V: TRBV4-3; size: -; length: 16; J: TRBJ2-7; CDR3: CASSLGLAGVSYEQYF; DNA: TGCGCCAGCAGCCTGGGACTAGCGGGCGTGTCCTACGAGCAGTACTTC
D: TRBD2; V: TRBV7-2; size: -; length: 16; J: TRBJ2-7; CDR3: CASSTRGGLSSYEQYF; DNA: TGTGCCAGCAGCACTCGGGGGGGGTTGAGCTCCTACGAGCAGTACTTC
D: TRBD2; V: TRBV11-2; size: once; length: 16; J: TRBJ2-3; CDR3: CASSLLAGGSTDTQYF; DNA: TGTGCCAGCAGCTTACTAGCGGGGGGGAGCACAGATACGCAGTATTTT
D: -; V: TRBV6-5; size: -; length: 15; J: TRBJ1-1; CDR3: CASSFPGAGYTEAFF; DNA: TGTGCCAGCAGTTTTCCAGGGGCCGGTTACACTGAAGCTTTCTTT
D: -; V: TRBV6-2/TRBV6-3; size: -; length: 15; J: TRBJ2-2; CDR3: CASSHRGKWSGELFF; DNA: TGTGCCAGCAGTCACCGAGGTAAATGGTCCGGGGAGCTGTTTTTT
D: TRBD2; V: TRBV5-5; size: once; length: 14; J: TRBJ2-1; CDR3: CASSFSGRGNEQFF; DNA: TGTGCCAGCAGCTTTAGCGGGAGGGGCAATGAGCAGTTCTTC
D: -; V: TRBV24-1; size: -; length: 13; J: TRBJ2-7; CDR3: CATMDLAAREQYF; DNA: TGTGCCACCATGGATCTGGCGGCCCGGGAGCAGTACTTC
D: -; V: TRBV28; size: -; length: 15; J: TRBJ1-1; CDR3: CASSPGSRGGTEAFF; DNA: TGTGCCAGCAGTCCCGGGTCCCGCGGGGGCACTGAAGCTTTCTTT
D: TRBD1; V: TRBV29-1; size: -; length: 15; J: TRBJ1-1; CDR3: CSVERPGQGFPEAFF; DNA: TGCAGCGTTGAACGTCCGGGACAGGGTTTCCCTGAAGCTTTCTTT
D: -; V: TRBV7-9; size: many; length: 16; J: TRBJ1-6; CDR3: CASSLGQGFYNSPLHF; DNA: TGTGCCAGCAGCTTAGGGCAGGGGTTCTATAATTCACCCCTCCACTTT
D: TRBD2; V: TRBV7-8; size: -; length: 16; J: TRBJ2-7; CDR3: CASSYRGGSGKVEQYF; DNA: TGTGCCAGCAGCTATCGCGGGGGGAGCGGGAAGGTCGAGCAGTACTTC
D: TRBD2; V: TRBV27; size: -; length: 14; J: TRBJ2-1; CDR3: CASSRLGRENEQFF; DNA: TGTGCCAGCAGCCGCCTAGGGCGGGAGAATGAGCAGTTCTTC
D: TRBD1; V: TRBV6-5; size: -; length: 14; J: TRBJ1-6; CDR3: CASSWDRKNSPLHF; DNA: TGTGCCAGCAGTTGGGACAGGAAAAATTCACCCCTCCACTTT
D: TRBD1; V: TRBV19; size: -; length: 14; J: TRBJ2-2; CDR3: CASRRQGNTGELFF; DNA: TGTGCCAGCCGAAGACAGGGTAACACCGGGGAGCTGTTTTTT
D: TRBD1; V: TRBV5-4; size: -; length: 14; J: TRBJ1-2; CDR3: CASSLGDRDYGYTF; DNA: TGTGCCAGCAGCTTGGGCGACAGGGATTATGGCTACACCTTC
D: -; V: TRBV7-3; size: -; length: 14; J: TRBJ2-5; CDR3: CASSSGLGQETQYF; DNA: TGTGCCAGCAGCTCCGGACTGGGCCAAGAGACCCAGTACTTC